A selection of T cell receptor beta chains follows, all from one sample in a study of cytomegalovirus exposure and HLA in healthy donors. Clones were read by immunoSEQ multiplex PCR, and TCRdb kept only the in-frame ones, dropping some. The sample contains more than 80,000 clones, 75% of which appear only once. Sequences were obtained from PBMCs. All receptors derive from a male donor in good health and CMV-seropositive. CDR3s include the opening cysteine and the closing phenylalanine or tryptophan. The D gene is left open where the match is weak.

D | J | V | CDR3 | DNA
- | TRBJ1-4 | TRBV4-3 | CASSHNEGTNEKLFF | TGCGCCAGCAGCCATAACGAGGGCACTAATGAAAAACTGTTTTTT
- | TRBJ2-7 | TRBV6-5 | CASGPFDRPSYEQYF | TGTGCCAGCGGACCCTTCGACAGGCCCTCCTACGAGCAGTACTTC
- | TRBJ1-2 | TRBV5-6 | CASSLGQDRNYTF | TGTGCCAGCAGCTTGGGACAGGATCGTAACTACACCTTC
TRBD1 | TRBJ1-1 | TRBV4-3 | CASSQTRDSTEAFF | TGCGCCAGCAGCCAAACCCGGGACAGTACTGAAGCTTTCTTT
TRBD1 | TRBJ1-2 | TRBV6-1 | CASTRQGALNYGYTF | TGTGCCAGCACAAGACAGGGGGCCCTTAACTATGGCTACACCTTC
TRBD1 | TRBJ2-1 | TRBV6-5 | CASSYIRQGANEQFF | TGTGCCAGCAGTTACATTCGGCAGGGGGCGAATGAGCAGTTCTTC
TRBD2 | TRBJ2-7 | TRBV4-2 | CASSQESGTSGGTYEQYF | TGTGCCAGCAGCCAAGAGTCGGGGACTAGCGGGGGGACCTACGAGCAGTACTTC
TRBD1 | TRBJ2-3 | TRBV19 | CASSRMPGQGADTQYF | TGTGCCAGTAGTAGGATGCCCGGACAGGGGGCAGATACGCAGTATTTT
TRBD1 | TRBJ1-1 | TRBV7-9 | CASTLGDSRMNPEAFF | TGTGCCAGCACTCTTGGGGACAGCCGCATGAACCCTGAAGCTTTCTTT
TRBD1 | TRBJ1-5 | TRBV18 | CASSPEAGGWNNQPQHF | TGTGCCAGCTCACCAGAGGCAGGGGGGTGGAACAATCAGCCCCAGCATTTT
- | TRBJ2-1 | TRBV5-1 | CASSYKVQGNNEQFF | TGCGCCAGCAGCTATAAAGTACAGGGTAACAATGAGCAGTTCTTC
TRBD1 | TRBJ1-2 | TRBV4-3 | CASSQRQGPSYGYTF | TGCGCCAGCAGCCAGCGACAGGGCCCTTCCTATGGCTACACCTTC
- | TRBJ2-1 | TRBV11-3 | CASSLVQGKEQFF | TGTGCCAGCAGCTTAGTCCAGGGTAAAGAGCAGTTCTTC
TRBD2 | TRBJ2-1 | TRBV27 | CAISSGRAYNEQFF | TGTGCCATCTCAAGCGGGAGGGCCTACAATGAGCAGTTCTTC
TRBD1 | TRBJ2-5 | TRBV5-1 | CASSVGTGAETQYF | TGCGCCAGCAGCGTCGGGACAGGGGCAGAGACCCAGTACTTC
TRBD1 | TRBJ1-4 | TRBV28 | CASRGPGQGLLNEKLFF | TGTGCCAGCAGGGGGCCGGGACAGGGACTTTTAAATGAAAAACTGTTTTTT
- | TRBJ2-1 | TRBV5-1 | CASSLPRNEQFF | TGCGCCAGCAGCCTACCCCGCAATGAGCAGTTCTTC
TRBD2 | TRBJ2-5 | TRBV7-2 | CASSARLAGVGETQYF | TGTGCCAGCAGCGCGAGACTAGCGGGAGTTGGAGAGACCCAGTACTTC
TRBD1 | TRBJ2-7 | TRBV4-3 | CASSEDRGQVYEQYF | TGCGCCAGCAGTGAAGACAGGGGGCAGGTCTACGAGCAGTACTTC
TRBD1 | TRBJ2-3 | TRBV6-5 | CASRNDRVGADTQYF | TGTGCCAGCAGGAACGACAGGGTTGGGGCAGATACGCAGTATTTT